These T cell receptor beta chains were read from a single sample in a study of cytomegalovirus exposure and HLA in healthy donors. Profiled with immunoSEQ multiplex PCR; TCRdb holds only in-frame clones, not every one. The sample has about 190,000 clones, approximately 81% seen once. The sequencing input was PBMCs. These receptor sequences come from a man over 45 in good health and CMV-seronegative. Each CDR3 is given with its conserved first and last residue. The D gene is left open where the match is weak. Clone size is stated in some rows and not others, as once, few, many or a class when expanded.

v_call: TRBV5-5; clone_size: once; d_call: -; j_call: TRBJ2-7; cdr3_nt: TGTGCCAGCAGCCCAGTGGGGACAATAACCTACGAGCAGTACTTC; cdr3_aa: CASSPVGTITYEQYF
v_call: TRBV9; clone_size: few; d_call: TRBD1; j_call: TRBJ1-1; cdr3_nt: TGTGCCAGCAGCGTAGAGTGGGACAGGGGCACTGAAGCTTTCTTT; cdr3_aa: CASSVEWDRGTEAFF
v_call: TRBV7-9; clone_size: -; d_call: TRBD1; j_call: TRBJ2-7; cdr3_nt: TGTGCCAGCAGCCGCCAGACAGGGTTTTACGAGCAGTACTTC; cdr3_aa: CASSRQTGFYEQYF
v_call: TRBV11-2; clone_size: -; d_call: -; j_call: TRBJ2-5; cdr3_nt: TGTGCCAGCAGCCAAGTAGGGGGGGTAACTTCTGGAGTGGAGACCCAGTACTTC; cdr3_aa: CASSQVGGVTSGVETQYF
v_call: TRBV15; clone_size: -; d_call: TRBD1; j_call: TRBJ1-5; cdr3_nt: TGTGCCACCAGCAGAGACCAGGGGGTAGGACCCCAGCATTTT; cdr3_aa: CATSRDQGVGPQHF
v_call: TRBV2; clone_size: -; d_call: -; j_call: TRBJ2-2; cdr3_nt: TGTGCCAGCAGTGGGGCAGGGCGGGAGCTGTTTTTT; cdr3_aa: CASSGAGRELFF
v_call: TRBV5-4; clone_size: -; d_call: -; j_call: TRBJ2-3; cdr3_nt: TGTGCCAGCAGCCTCGGACTGGGTACGCAGTATTTT; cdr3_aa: CASSLGLGTQYF
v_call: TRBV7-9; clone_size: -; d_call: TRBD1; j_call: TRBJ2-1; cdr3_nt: TGTTCCAGCAGTTACAGGGGGACAGCCTCCTACAATGAGCAGTTCTTC; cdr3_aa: CSSSYRGTASYNEQFF
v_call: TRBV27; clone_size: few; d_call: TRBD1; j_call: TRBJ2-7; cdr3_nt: TGTGCCAGCAGAATTGGGACAGGGGGCGGGTACGAGCAGTACTTC; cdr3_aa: CASRIGTGGGYEQYF
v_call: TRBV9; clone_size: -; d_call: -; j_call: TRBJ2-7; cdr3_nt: TGTGCCAGCAGCCCCCGAACCTACGAGCAGTACTTC; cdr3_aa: CASSPRTYEQYF
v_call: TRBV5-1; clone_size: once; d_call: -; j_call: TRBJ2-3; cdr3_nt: TGCGCCAGCAGCTTGTACCAGTCCACAGATACGCAGTATTTT; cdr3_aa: CASSLYQSTDTQYF
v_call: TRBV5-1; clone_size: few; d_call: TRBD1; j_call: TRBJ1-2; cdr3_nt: TGCGCCAGCAGCCAGACAGGGACGAATGGCTACACCTTC; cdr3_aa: CASSQTGTNGYTF
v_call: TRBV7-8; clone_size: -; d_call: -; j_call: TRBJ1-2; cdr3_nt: TGTGCCAGCACCCCAGGAGAGGGGGGGAACTATGGCTACACCTTC; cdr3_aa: CASTPGEGGNYGYTF
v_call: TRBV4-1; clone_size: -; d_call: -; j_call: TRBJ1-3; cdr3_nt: TGCGCCAGCAGCCAAGGGCAGCGGGTTGGAAACACCATATATTTT; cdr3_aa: CASSQGQRVGNTIYF
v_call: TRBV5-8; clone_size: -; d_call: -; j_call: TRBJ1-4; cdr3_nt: TGTGCCAGCAGCTTGGGGGGAGCAATTCTTGAAAAACTGTTTTTT; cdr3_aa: CASSLGGAILEKLFF
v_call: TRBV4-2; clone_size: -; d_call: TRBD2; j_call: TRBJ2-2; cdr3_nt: TGTGCCAGCAGCCAAGAATTGGCGGGGGGGCCCTTTGGCGGGGAGCTGTTTTTT; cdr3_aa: CASSQELAGGPFGGELFF
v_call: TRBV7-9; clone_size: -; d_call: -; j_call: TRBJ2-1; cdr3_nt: TGTGCCAGCGGGGCATACTCCTACAATGAGCAGTTCTTC; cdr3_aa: CASGAYSYNEQFF
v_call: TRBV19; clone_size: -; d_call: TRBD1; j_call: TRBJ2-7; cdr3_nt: TGTGCCAGTAGTATTATTGGACAGGGCTCCTACGAGCAGTACTTC; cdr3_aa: CASSIIGQGSYEQYF
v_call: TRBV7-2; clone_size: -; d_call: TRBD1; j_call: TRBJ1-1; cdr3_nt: TGTGCCAGCAGCAGACAGGGGAACACTGAAGCTTTCTTT; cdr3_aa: CASSRQGNTEAFF
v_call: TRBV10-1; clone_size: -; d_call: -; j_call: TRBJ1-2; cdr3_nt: TGCGCCAGTCCCCGGGGGATGGTTGGCTACACCTTC; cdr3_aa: CASPRGMVGYTF
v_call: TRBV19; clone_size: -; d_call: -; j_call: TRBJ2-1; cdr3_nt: TGTGCCAGTACCACGGGTCTTCGAGTGAACAATGAGCAGTTCTTC; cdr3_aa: CASTTGLRVNNEQFF
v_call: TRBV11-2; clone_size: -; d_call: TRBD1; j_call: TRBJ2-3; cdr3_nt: TGTGCCAGCAGCCTGACAGGGGCCCTACGCCGAATCACAGATACGCAGTATTTT; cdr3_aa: CASSLTGALRRITDTQYF
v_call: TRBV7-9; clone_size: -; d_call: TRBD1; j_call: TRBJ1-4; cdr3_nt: TGTGCCAGCTTTGGAGGGGGCTTAAATGAAAAACTGTTTTTT; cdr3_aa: CASFGGGLNEKLFF
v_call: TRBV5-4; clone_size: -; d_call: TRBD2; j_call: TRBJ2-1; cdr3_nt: TGTGCCAGCAGGCTAATCCCGGTCGGCGGGGGGGTCGATGAGCAGTTCTTC; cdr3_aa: CASRLIPVGGGVDEQFF
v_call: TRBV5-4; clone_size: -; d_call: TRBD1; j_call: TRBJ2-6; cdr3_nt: TGTGCCAGCAGCGTGGGGACAGCTACCTCTCTGGTGGCCAACGTCCTGACTTTC; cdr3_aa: CASSVGTATSLVANVLTF
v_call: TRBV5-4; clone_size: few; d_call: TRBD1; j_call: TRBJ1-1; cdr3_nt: TGTGCCAGCAGCTTGGGGACAGGGAACACTGAAGCTTTCTTT; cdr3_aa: CASSLGTGNTEAFF
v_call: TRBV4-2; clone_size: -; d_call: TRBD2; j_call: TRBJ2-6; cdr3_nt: TGTGCCAGCAGCCCGGCGGGGGGGACCTCTGGGGCCAACGTCCTGACTTTC; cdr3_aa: CASSPAGGTSGANVLTF
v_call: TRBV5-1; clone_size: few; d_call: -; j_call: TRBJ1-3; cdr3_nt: TGCGCCAGCAGCTTGGACCAGGGAACGGGAAACACCATATATTTT; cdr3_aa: CASSLDQGTGNTIYF
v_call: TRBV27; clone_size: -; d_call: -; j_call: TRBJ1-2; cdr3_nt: TGTGCCAGCAAGGACACACACGGCTATGGCTACACCTTC; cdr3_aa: CASKDTHGYGYTF
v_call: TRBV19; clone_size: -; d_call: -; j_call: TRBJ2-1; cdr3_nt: TGTGCCAGTAGTATAATAGGGGGTGGCTACAATGAGCAGTTCTTC; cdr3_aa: CASSIIGGGYNEQFF
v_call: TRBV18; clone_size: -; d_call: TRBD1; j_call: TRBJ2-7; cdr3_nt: TGTGCCAGCTCACTCGGCCGGGACAGGGTGTACGAGCAGTACTTC; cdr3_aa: CASSLGRDRVYEQYF
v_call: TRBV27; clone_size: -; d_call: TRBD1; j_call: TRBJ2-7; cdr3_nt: TGTGCCAGCAGTCTCGGACAGGGTTGGCGCGAGCAGTACTTC; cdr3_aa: CASSLGQGWREQYF
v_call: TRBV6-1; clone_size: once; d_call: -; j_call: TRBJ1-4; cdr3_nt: TGTGCCAGCAGTGTGGGACACCCTAATGAAAAACTGTTTTTT; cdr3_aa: CASSVGHPNEKLFF
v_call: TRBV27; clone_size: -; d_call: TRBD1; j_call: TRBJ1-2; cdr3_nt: TGTGCCAGCAGTCCCTGGACAGGCCAAATGTTCTATGGCTACACCTTC; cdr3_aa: CASSPWTGQMFYGYTF
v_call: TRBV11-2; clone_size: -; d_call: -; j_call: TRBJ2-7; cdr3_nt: TGTGCCAGCAGCTTATATAACCCACCGGACGAGCAGTACTTC; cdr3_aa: CASSLYNPPDEQYF
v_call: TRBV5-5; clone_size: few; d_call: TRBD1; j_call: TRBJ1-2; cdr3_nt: TGTGCCAGCAGCTTGGCCGGGACAGGGCCTGGCGGCTACACCTTC; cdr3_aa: CASSLAGTGPGGYTF
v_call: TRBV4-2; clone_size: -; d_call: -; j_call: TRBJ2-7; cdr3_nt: TGTGCCAGCAGCCAAGAACGGACACTAATTTACGAGCAGTACTTC; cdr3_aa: CASSQERTLIYEQYF
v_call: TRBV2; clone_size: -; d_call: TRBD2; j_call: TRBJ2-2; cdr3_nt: TGTGCCAGCAGTATGGCGGGGGGGCACACCGGGGAGCTGTTTTTT; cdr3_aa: CASSMAGGHTGELFF
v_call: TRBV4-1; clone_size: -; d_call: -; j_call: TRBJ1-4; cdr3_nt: TGCGCCAGCAGCCATTCGGGGGGGAGTTTAGGAAAACTGTTTTTT; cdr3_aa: CASSHSGGSLGKLFF